The source of this T cell receptor (beta chain) is a study of T cell changes during pregnancy in multiple sclerosis. Germline CDR1 reads MNHEY; CDR2 reads SMNVEV (reference sequence). The ends were cut back, 8 bases at V and 4 bases at J, with 11 bases in the middle. CDR3 length: 12 residues. Produced via immunoSEQ multiplex PCR; TCRdb's table is partial and in-frame only. Of under 65,000 clones in the sample, under 95% were seen once. The starting material was peripheral blood, obtained in the first trimester of pregnancy. The J gene is TRBJ2-5, the V gene TRBV27, with D tentatively TRBD2 (5 bases). This clonotype originated in a female donor in good health, enrolled as a control in a pregnancy study. The CDR3 spells CASAGGGETQYF. CDR3 bases: TGTGCCAGCGCCGGAGGCGGAGAGACCCAGTACTTC.